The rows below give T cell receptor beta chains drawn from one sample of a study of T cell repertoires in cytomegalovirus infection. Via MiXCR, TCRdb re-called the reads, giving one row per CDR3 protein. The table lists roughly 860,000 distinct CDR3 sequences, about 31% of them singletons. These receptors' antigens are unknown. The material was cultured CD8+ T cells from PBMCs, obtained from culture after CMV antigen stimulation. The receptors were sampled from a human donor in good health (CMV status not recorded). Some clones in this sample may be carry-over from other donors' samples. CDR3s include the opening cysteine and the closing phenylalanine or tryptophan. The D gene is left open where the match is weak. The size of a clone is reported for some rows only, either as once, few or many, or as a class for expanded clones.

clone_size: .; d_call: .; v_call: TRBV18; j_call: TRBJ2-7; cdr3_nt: TGTGCCAGCTCAGTCCAGGGTATAATCTACGAGCAGTACTTC; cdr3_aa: CASSVQGIIYEQYF
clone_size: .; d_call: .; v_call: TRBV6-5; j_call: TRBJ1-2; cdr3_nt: TGTGCCAGCAGTTACTCGAGGAGGGAAGGTACCTATGGCTACACCTTC; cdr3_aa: CASSYSRREGTYGYTF
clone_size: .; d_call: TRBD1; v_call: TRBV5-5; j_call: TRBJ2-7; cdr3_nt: TGTGCCAGCAGCCCGACGGGGACAGGGGTGCCCGAGCAGTACTTC; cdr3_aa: CASSPTGTGVPEQYF
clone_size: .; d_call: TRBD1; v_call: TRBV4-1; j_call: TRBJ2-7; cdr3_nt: TGCGCCAGCAGCCAAGAACCCGGGACAGGGCGTTCCTACGAGCAGTACTTC; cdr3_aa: CASSQEPGTGRSYEQYF
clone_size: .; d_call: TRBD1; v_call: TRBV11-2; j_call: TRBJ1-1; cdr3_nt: TGTGCCAGCAGCGGGACAGGGGCCACTGAAGCTTTCTTT; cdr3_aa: CASSGTGATEAFF
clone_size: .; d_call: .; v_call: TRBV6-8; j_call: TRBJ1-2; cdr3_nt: TGTGCCAGCAGTTACTCGAGCGGGCCGGGGGAAGGTGGCTACACCTTC; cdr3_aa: CASSYSSGPGEGGYTF
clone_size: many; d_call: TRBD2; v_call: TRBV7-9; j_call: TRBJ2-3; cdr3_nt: TGTGCCAGCAGCACGGGGACTAGACCAGATACGCAGTATTTT; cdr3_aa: CASSTGTRPDTQYF
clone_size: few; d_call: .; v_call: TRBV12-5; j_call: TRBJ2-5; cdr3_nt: TGTGCTAGTGGTTACCTTCGGGGGGCCCAAGAGACCCAGTACTTC; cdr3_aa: CASGYLRGAQETQYF
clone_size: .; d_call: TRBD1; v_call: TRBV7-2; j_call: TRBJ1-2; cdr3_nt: TGTGCCAGCAGCCTTCAACAGGGGGGAAGAAGGAACTATGGCTACACCTTC; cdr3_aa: CASSLQQGGRRNYGYTF
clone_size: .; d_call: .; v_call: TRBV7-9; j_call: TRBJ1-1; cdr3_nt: TGTGCCAGCAGGGGGGGGGGTGAAGCTTTCTTT; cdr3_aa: CASRGGGEAFF
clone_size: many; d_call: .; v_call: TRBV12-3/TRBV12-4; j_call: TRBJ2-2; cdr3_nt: TGTGCCAGCAGCTTATCGGGGGCGAACACCGGGGAGCTGTTTTTT; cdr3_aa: CASSLSGANTGELFF
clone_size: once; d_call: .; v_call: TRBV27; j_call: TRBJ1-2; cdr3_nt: TGTGCCAGCATTCCCAGGGACTCCAACTATGGCTACACCTTC; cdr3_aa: CASIPRDSNYGYTF
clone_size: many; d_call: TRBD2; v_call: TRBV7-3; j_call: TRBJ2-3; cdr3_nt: TGTGCCAGCAGCCTGACTAGCGGGGTTGTGGATACGCAGTATTTT; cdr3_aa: CASSLTSGVVDTQYF
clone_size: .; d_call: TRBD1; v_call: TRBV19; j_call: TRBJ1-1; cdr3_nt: TGTGCCAGTAGTACCCGGGACAGAACTGAAGCTTTCTTT; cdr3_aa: CASSTRDRTEAFF
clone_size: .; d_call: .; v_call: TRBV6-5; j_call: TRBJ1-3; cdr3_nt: TGTGCCAGCAGTTACGAGAACTCTGGAAACACCATATATTTT; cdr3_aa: CASSYENSGNTIYF
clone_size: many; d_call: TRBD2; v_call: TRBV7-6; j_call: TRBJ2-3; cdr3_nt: TGTGCCAGCAGCCCAGTCTTACTAGCGGTCACAGATACGCAGTATTTT; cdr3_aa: CASSPVLLAVTDTQYF
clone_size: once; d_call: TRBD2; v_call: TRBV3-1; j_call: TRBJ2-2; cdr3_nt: TGTGCCAGCAGCCAAGATGTTGACGGGGGGGGCACCGGGGAGCTGTTTTTT; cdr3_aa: CASSQDVDGGGTGELFF
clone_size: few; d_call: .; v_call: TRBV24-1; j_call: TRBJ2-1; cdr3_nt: TGTGCCACCAGTGATCGTACATTTTACAATGAGCAGTTCTTC; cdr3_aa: CATSDRTFYNEQFF
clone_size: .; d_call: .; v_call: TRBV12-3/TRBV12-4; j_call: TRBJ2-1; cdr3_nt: TGTGCCAGCAGTTTAGTCGTAAACCCGGGGCATGAGCAGTTCTTC; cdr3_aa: CASSLVVNPGHEQFF
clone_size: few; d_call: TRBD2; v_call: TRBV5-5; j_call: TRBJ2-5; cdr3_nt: TGTGCCAGCAGCCCCCTGGGTAGCGGGGGTTTGGTTGAGACCCAGTACTTC; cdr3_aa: CASSPLGSGGLVETQYF
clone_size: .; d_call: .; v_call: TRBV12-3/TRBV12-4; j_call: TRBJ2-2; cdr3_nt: TGTGCCAGCAGTCCGACAGGGGAGGGGACCGGGGAGCTGTTTTTT; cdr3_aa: CASSPTGEGTGELFF
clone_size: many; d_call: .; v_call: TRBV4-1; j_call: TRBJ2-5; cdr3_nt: TGCGCCAGCAGCCGATCCATGGAGAGCCGAAGGGGCGAGACCCAGTACTTC; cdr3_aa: CASSRSMESRRGETQYF
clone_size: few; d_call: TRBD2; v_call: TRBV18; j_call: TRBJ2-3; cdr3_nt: TGTGCCAGCTCACCTAGCGGGGCATGGGGAGATACGCAGTATTTT; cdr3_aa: CASSPSGAWGDTQYF
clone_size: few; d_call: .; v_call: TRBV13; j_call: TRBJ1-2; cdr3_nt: TGTGCCAGCAGCTTGGTCGCGGGCTATGGCTACACCTTC; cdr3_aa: CASSLVAGYGYTF
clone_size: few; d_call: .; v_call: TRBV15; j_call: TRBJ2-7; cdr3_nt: TGTGCCACCAGCAGAGATTGGGGGGCAGACTCCTACGAGCAGTACTTC; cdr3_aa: CATSRDWGADSYEQYF
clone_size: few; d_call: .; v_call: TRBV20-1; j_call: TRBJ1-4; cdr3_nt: TGCAGTGCTCTGGGACCGGCGCGTAGGGAAAAACTGTTTTTT; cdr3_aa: CSALGPARREKLFF
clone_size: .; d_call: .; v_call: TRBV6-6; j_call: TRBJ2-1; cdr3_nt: TGTGCCAGCAGTCCGTCGGTGAATGAGCAGTTCTTC; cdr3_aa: CASSPSVNEQFF
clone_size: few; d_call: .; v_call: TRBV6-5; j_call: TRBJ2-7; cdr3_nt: TGTGCCAGCAGTTATCGAAAGTGGACAGCCAAAAAGAGCTCCTACGAGCAGTACTTC; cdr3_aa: CASSYRKWTAKKSSYEQYF
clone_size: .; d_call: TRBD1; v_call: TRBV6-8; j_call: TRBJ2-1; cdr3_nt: TGTGCCAGCGGACGGGACAGGGGTACCTACAATGAGCAGTTCTTC; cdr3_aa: CASGRDRGTYNEQFF
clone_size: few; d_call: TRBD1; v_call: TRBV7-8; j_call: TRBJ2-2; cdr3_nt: TGTGCCAGCAGCACCCCGGGACAGGGGTCGAACACCGGGGAGCTGTTTTTT; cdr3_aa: CASSTPGQGSNTGELFF
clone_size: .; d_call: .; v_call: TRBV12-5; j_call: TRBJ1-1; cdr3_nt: TGTGCTAGTGCCCAGGCCTGGGGCACTGAAGCTTTCTTT; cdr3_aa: CASAQAWGTEAFF
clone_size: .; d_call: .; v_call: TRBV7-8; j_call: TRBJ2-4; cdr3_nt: TGTGCCAGCAGACAATCAGAAGAACCCAAAAACATTCAGTACTTC; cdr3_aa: CASRQSEEPKNIQYF
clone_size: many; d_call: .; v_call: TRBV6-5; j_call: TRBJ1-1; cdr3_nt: TGTGCCAGCAGTTACTCGGGGGGGAACACTGAAGCTTTCTTT; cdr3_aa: CASSYSGGNTEAFF
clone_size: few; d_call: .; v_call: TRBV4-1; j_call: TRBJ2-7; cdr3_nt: TGCGCCAGCAGCCCCGAGGGGGAGAGCTCCTACGAGCAGTACTTC; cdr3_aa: CASSPEGESSYEQYF
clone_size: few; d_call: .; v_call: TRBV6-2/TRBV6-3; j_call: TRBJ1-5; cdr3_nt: TGTGCCAGCACCCCCTGGGGAGGCGGTCAGCCCCAGCATTTT; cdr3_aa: CASTPWGGGQPQHF
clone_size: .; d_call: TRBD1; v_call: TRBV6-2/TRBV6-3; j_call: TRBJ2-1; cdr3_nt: TGTGCCAGCAGTTACTCGCCCGGACAGGGTTTGCTCAATGAGCAGTTCTTC; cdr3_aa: CASSYSPGQGLLNEQFF
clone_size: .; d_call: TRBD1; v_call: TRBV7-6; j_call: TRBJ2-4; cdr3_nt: TGTGCCAGCAGCTCGCAACTTTACAGGGGGGCCAAAAACATTCAGTACTTC; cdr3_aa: CASSSQLYRGAKNIQYF
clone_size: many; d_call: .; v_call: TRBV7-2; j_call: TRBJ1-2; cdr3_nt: TGTGCCAGCAGCTTAAAGACAGGCGATCTCCTTGGCTACACCTTC; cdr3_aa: CASSLKTGDLLGYTF
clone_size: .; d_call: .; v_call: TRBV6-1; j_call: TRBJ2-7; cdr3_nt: TGTGCCTCCCTTGGGTCTACTACCATGGGGCAGTACTTC; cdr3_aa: CASLGSTTMGQYF
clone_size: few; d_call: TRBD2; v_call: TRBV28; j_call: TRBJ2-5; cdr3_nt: TGTGCCAGCAGTGCCGGGACTAGCTCACGGGAGACCCAGTACTTC; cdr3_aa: CASSAGTSSRETQYF
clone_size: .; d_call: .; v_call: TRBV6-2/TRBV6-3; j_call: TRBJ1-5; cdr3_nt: TGTGCCAGCAGTGACGCAAGGACTCCAAGGCAGCCCCAGCATTTT; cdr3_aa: CASSDARTPRQPQHF
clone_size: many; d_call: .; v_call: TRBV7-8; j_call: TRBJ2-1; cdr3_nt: TGTGCCAGCCTGACCTTTGAACAGAAATTATACAATGAGCAGTTCTTC; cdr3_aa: CASLTFEQKLYNEQFF
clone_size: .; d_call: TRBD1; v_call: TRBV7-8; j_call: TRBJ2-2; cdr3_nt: TGTGCCAGCAGCTTATTGGGCCAGGGGGCTCCCGGGGAGCTGTTTTTT; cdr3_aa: CASSLLGQGAPGELFF
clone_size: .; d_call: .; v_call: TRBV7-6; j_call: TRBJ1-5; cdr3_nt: TGTGTCAGCAGCTTAGACGGTAGCAATCAGCCCCAGCATTTT; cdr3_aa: CVSSLDGSNQPQHF
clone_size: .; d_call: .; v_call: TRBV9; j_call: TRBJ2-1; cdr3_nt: TGTGCCAGCAGCCCCCTTGTAGGGGCAGATGAGCAGTTCTTC; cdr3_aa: CASSPLVGADEQFF
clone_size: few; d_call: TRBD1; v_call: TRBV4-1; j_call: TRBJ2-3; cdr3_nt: TGCGCCAGCAGCCCCGACAGGGGGCCAATCACAGATACGCAGTATTTT; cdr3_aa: CASSPDRGPITDTQYF
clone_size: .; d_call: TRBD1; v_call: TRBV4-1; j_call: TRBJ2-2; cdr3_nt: TGCGCCAGCAGCCAGTGGACAGGACAGAACACCGGGGAGCTGTTTTTT; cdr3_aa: CASSQWTGQNTGELFF
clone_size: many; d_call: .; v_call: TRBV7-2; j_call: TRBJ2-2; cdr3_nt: TGTGCCAGCAGCTTCCACACCGGGGAGCTGTTTTTT; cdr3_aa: CASSFHTGELFF
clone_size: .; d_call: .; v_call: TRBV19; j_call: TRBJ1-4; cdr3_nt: TGTGCCAGTAGTACCCGTATAAATGAAAAACTGTTTTTT; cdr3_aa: CASSTRINEKLFF
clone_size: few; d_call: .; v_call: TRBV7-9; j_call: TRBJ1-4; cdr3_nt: TGTGCCAGCAGCGCCCAGAGGGCTACTAATGAAAAACTGTTTTTT; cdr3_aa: CASSAQRATNEKLFF
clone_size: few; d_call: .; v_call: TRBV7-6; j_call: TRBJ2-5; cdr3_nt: TGTGCTAGCAGCGTCACTGAGGGGCCAGAGACCCAGTACTTC; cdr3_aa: CASSVTEGPETQYF
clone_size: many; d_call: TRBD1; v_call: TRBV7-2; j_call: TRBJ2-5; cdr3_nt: TGTGCCAGCAGCCAAACAGGGGGGACGGAGACCCAGTACTTC; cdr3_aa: CASSQTGGTETQYF
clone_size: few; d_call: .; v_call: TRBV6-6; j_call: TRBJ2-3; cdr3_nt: TGTGCCAGCAGTTTAGCGGACCCTAGCACAGATACGCAGTATTTT; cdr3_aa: CASSLADPSTDTQYF
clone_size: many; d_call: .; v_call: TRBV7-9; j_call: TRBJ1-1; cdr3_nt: TGTGCCAGCAGCTTAAGCGGTTCCGAAGCTTTCTTT; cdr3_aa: CASSLSGSEAFF
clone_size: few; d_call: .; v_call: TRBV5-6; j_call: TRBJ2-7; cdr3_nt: TGTGCCAGCAGCGAACCGGGGAGCCGGGAGCAGTACTTC; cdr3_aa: CASSEPGSREQYF
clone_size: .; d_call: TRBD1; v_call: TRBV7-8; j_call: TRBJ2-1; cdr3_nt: TGTGCCAGCAGGGGACAGTTCAAGTTCTTC; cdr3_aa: CASRGQFKFF
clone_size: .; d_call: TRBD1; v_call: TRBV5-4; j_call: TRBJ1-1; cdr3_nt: TGTGCCAGCAGCGACGGGACAGAGAACACTGAAGCTTTCTTT; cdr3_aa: CASSDGTENTEAFF
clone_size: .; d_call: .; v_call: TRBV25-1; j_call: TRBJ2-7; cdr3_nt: TGTGCCAGCAGTGGAGGACCAGGGCAGTACTTC; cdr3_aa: CASSGGPGQYF
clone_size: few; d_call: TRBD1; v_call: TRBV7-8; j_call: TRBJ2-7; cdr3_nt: TGTGCCAGCAGCTTAGTGGAGGGATGGACAGGGGGCTACCACGAGCAGTACTTC; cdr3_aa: CASSLVEGWTGGYHEQYF